This T cell receptor beta chain appears in the sequencing data of a study of blood T cell repertoires in COVID-19. In the study overall: PBMCs, B-cell-depleted T cells, or T cells were the source of the cDNA or gDNA that made up the material.

TCRdb keeps only in-frame clones here, not all; method: immunoSEQ multiplex PCR. This sample has around 16,000 clones, with approximately 78% found just once. This TCR derives from an elderly man with active or convalescent COVID-19. Sequencing was performed on peripheral blood.

In DNA, the CDR3 is TGTGCCAGTAGTAGAGTTAAGAGGACTAGCGGGGCCCCAGAGACCCAGTACTTC. Amino acids: CASSRVKRTSGAPETQYF. V usage is TRBV19 and J usage is TRBJ2-5; 12 bases match TRBD2. With V trimmed by 4 bases and J by 4 bases, 13 bases remained unmatched. There are 18 residues in the CDR3. CDR1 LNHDA and CDR2 SQIVND come from the germline V gene (reference sequence).